Below, one TCR beta chain is given with its context. Its specificity is unknown. Germline assignment: CDR1 SGHVS and CDR2 FQNEAQ. The CDR3 spans 13 residues. V dropped 5 bases and J dropped 3 bases, with 10 bases sitting between them. The source of the sample is a study of vaccination and CD4 T cells after COVID-19. For the study at large: Post-COVID draws followed diagnosis by a median around 100 days (range 35 to 161).

Sample treatment: roughly nine-day PBMC culture with coronavirus spike peptide pools or control peptides (ViraFEST assay). ViraFEST used peptide pools to expand antigen-specific T cells before TCR sequencing. Each well held a few million PBMCs in IL-2 (approximately 10 IU/ml) medium with about 9.6 ug/ml peptide pools. Culture proceeded for less than 11 days, and CD4+ T cells were then isolated by negative selection. Sequence data for DNA of cultured CD4+ T cells were generated by the Oncomine TCR Beta short-read assay. TCRdb fed the PCR reads into MiXCR, producing one record per CDR3 protein. Found here are more than 15,000 distinct CDR3 sequences, approximately 55% of them singletons; the top ten hold roughly 9%.

V is TRBV7-8 and J is TRBJ1-1; D ambiguous. The sequenced sample was CD4+ T cells from blood, cultured in vitro. The TCR sequence derives from a human donor who had recovered from COVID-19. CDR3 in amino acids: CASSPETDTEAFF. CDR3 coding DNA: TGTGCCAGCAGCCCGGAGACGGACACTGAAGCTTTCTTT.